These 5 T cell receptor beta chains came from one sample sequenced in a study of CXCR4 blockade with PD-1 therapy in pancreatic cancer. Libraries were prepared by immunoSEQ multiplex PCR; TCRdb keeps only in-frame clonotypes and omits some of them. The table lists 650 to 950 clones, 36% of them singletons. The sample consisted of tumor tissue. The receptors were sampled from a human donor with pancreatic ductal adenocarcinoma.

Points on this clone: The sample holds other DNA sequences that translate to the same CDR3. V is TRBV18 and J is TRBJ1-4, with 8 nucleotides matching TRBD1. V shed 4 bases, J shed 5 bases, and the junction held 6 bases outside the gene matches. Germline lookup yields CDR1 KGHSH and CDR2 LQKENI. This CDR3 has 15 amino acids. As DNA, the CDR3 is TGTGCCAGCTCACTCGGACAGGGATGGAATGAAAAACTGTTTTTT. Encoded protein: CASSLGQGWNEKLFF.

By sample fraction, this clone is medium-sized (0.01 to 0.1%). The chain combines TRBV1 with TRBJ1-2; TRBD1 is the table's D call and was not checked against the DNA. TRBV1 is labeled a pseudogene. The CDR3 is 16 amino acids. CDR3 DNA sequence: TGCGCCAGCAGCCAAGATCCCGGCTCCACAGCCTATGGCTACACCTTC. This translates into CASSQDPGSTAYGYTF.

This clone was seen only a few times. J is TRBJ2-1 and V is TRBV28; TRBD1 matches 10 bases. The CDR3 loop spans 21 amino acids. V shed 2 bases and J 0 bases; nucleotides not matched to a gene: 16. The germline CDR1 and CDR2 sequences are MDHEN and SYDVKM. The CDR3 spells CASSLRMGTGVAASSYNEQFF. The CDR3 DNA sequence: TGTGCCAGCAGTTTACGAATGGGGACAGGGGTGGCGGCGAGCTCCTACAATGAGCAGTTCTTC. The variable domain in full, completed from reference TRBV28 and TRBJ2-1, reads DVKVTQSSRYLVKRTGEKVFLECVQDMDHENMFWYRQDPGLGLRLIYFSYDVKMKEKGDIPEGYSVSREKKERFSLILESASTNQTSMYLCASSLRMGTGVAASSYNEQFFGPGTRLTVL.

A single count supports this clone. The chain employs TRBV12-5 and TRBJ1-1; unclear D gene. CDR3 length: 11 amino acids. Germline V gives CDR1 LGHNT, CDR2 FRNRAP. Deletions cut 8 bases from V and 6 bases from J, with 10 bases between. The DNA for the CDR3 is TGTGCTAGTAGCGGTTTCGCTGAAGCTTTCTTT. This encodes CASSGFAEAFF.

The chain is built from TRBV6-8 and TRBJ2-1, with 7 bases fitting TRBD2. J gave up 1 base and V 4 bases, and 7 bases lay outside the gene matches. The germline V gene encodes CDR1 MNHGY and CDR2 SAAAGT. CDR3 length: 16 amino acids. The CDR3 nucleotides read TGTGCCAGCAGTTTAATAGCGGGCCTTTCCTACAATGAGCAGTTCTTC. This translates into CASSLIAGLSYNEQFF.